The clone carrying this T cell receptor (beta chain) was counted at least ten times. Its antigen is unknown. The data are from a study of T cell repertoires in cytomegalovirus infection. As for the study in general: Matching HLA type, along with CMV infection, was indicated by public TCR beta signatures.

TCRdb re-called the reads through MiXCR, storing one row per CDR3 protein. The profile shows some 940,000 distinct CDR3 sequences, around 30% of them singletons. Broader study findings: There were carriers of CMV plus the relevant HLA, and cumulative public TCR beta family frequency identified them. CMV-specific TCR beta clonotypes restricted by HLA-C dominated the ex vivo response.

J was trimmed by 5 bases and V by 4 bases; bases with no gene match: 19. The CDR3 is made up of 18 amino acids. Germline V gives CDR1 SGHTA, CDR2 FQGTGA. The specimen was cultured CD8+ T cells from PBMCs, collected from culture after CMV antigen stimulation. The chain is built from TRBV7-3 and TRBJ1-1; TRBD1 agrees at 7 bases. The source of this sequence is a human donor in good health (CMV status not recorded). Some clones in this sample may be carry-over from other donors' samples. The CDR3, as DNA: TGTGCCAGCAGCTCAAATGTGGTGGCAGGGGGAAGTTTTACTGAAGCTTTCTTT. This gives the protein CASSSNVVAGGSFTEAFF. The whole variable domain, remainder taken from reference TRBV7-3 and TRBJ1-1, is GAGVSQTPSNKVTEKGKYVELRCDPISGHTALYWYRQSLGQGPEFLIYFQGTGAADDSGLPNDRFFAVRPEGSVSTLKIQRTERGDSAVYLCASSSNVVAGGSFTEAFFGQGTRLTVV.